A selection of T cell receptor beta chains follows, all from one sample in a study of shared clonotypes between healthy human individuals. Here immunoSEQ multiplex PCR was the method, and the copy in TCRdb shows in-frame clones only, minus some. The table lists about 2.4 million clones, around 90% of them singletons. The sequenced sample consisted of naive CD4+ T cells sorted from blood. The receptors were sampled from a man between 18 and 29 years old in good health. CDR3s include the opening cysteine and the closing phenylalanine or tryptophan.

TRBJ1-2	TRBV5-1	CASSLPTTGTFVGYTF
TRBJ2-2	TRBV7-2	CASSSSGRASGELFF
TRBJ2-7	TRBV27	CASSLYFSYEQYF
TRBJ1-1	TRBV19	CASSRVTEAFF
TRBJ2-2	TRBV10-2	CASSGTRTGELFF
TRBJ2-7	TRBV7-2	CASSLSVGREGYEQYF
TRBJ2-6	TRBV5-6	CASRDSGGPFLSGANVLTF
TRBJ1-6	TRBV7-2	CASSLDRPNSPLHF
TRBJ2-7	TRBV7-2	CASSLGGQIYEQYF
TRBJ2-1	TRBV6-5	CASSYDWGTYNEQFF
TRBJ2-3	TRBV5-4	CASSLDLGSDTQYF
TRBJ1-6	TRBV7-2	CAGTGTGGSPLHF
TRBJ1-1	TRBV18	CASSKGTMNTEAFF
TRBJ2-2	TRBV5-5	CASSLVVSVSGELFF
TRBJ1-2	TRBV30	CAWRATGNYGYTF
TRBJ2-7	TRBV27	CASSLDRDRFTYEQYF
TRBJ1-4	TRBV18	CASSPQPGTANEKLFF